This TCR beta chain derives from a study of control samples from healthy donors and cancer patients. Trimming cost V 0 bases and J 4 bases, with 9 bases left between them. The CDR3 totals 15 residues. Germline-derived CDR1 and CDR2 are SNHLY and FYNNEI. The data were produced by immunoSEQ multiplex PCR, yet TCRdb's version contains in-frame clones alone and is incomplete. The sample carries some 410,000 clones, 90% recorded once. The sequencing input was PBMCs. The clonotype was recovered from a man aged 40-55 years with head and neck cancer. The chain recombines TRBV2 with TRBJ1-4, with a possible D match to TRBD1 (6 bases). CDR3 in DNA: TGTGCCAGCAGTGAAGCCGGACAGTTTAATGAAAAACTGTTTTTT. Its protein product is CASSEAGQFNEKLFF.